Shown below are 14 T cell receptor beta chains from a single sample sequenced in a study of OX40 agonist ivuxolimab in advanced cancers. This table comes from immunoSEQ multiplex PCR, and its TCRdb copy is limited to in-frame clones, with some not included. This table has more than 90,000 clones, about 79% appearing once. Sequenced here: CD4+ or CD8+ T cells sorted from blood, sampled in a trial of the OX40 agonist ivuxolimab. Every receptor here comes from an adult with an advanced solid tumor such as melanoma, head and neck, liver or kidney cancer.

The V call is TRBV5-1, the J call TRBJ2-3, with 9 bases matching TRBD1. V was pared by 0 bases and J by 4 bases, with 18 bases of the junction left unmatched. Germline CDR1 is SGHRS and CDR2 is YFSETQ. The CDR3 totals 20 residues. The CDR3: CASSLGAGGTTGGFADTQYF. The CDR3, as DNA: TGCGCCAGCAGCTTGGGAGCTGGAGGAACGACAGGGGGTTTTGCAGATACGCAGTATTTT.

The genes are TRBV11-2 and TRBJ1-1; perhaps TRBD1 as D (6 bases). From germline, CDR1 is SGHAT and CDR2 FQNNGV. V dropped 1 base and J dropped 4 bases, with 10 bases sitting between them. This CDR3 has 14 amino acids. The CDR3 nucleotides are TGTGCCAGCAGCTTAGCTCCAGGGGTCACTGAAGCTTTCTTT. This gives the protein CASSLAPGVTEAFF. The full variable domain, completed using reference TRBV11-2 and TRBJ1-1, is EAGVAQSPRYKIIEKRQSVAFWCNPISGHATLYWYQQILGQGPKLLIQFQNNGVVDDSQLPKDRFSAERLKGVDSTLKIQPAKLEDSAVYLCASSLAPGVTEAFFGQGTRLTVV.

The J gene is TRBJ2-3, the V gene TRBV5-1, with D possibly TRBD1 on 7 matching bases. Trimming shortened V by 4 bases and J by 5 bases, and 14 bases separated the two germline ends. Germline V lookup: CDR1 SGHRS, CDR2 YFSETQ. The CDR3 is made up of 14 amino acids. CDR3 coding DNA: TGCGCCAGCAGCCAGGGGGGCCTTGGAGATACGCAGTATTTT. Translation: CASSQGGLGDTQYF.

This chain joins TRBV30 and TRBJ2-5; D is unresolved. The CDR3 sequence is 13 residues long. CDR1 is GTSNPN and CDR2 is SVGIG in the germline V gene (reference sequence). Trimming took off 4 bases at V and 5 bases at J, with 14 bases between the two ends. In DNA, the CDR3 is TGTGCCTGGACTAGACGAGTTAGGGAGACCCAGTACTTC. Translation gives CAWTRRVRETQYF.

The V gene is TRBV9, the J gene TRBJ1-3; D unresolved. The CDR3 is 13 amino acids. Deletions cut 2 bases from V and 4 bases from J, with 7 bases between. Germline CDR1 reads SGDLS; CDR2 reads YYNGEE. Here the CDR3 DNA reads TGTGCCAGCAGCGTTGCCCCCGGAAACACCATATATTTT. The encoded protein is CASSVAPGNTIYF.

The rearrangement joins TRBV20-1 to TRBJ2-7; tentatively, D is TRBD1 (5 bases). The length of the CDR3 is 11 residues. V was shortened by 8 bases and J by 2 bases, with 10 bases between the two germline ends. Germline V gene lookup returns CDR1 DFQATT and CDR2 SNEGSKA (reference sequence). The CDR3 sequence is CSLPGTYEQYF. DNA for the CDR3: TGCAGTCTCCCAGGGACCTACGAGCAGTACTTC.

The chain employs TRBV28 and TRBJ2-7; the D gene is possibly TRBD2 (5 bases). The V and J ends lost 5 bases and 1 base respectively, with 21 bases between them. Germline lookup yields CDR1 MDHEN and CDR2 SYDVKM. This CDR3 is built from 17 residues. The DNA for the CDR3 is TGTGCCAGCAGTCCTCCCCCAGGACTCGGAACTTCCTACGAGCAGTACTTC. Amino acids: CASSPPPGLGTSYEQYF. The whole variable domain, filled in from reference TRBV28 and TRBJ2-7, reads DVKVTQSSRYLVKRTGEKVFLECVQDMDHENMFWYRQDPGLGLRLIYFSYDVKMKEKGDIPEGYSVSREKKERFSLILESASTNQTSMYLCASSPPPGLGTSYEQYFGPGTRLTVT.

This clone occurred a few times. The V call is TRBV4-2, the J call TRBJ2-4; 10 nucleotides align to TRBD2. Germline-derived CDR1 and CDR2 are LGHNA and YNFKEQ. CDR3 length equals 20 residues. With 0 bases clipped from V and 2 bases from J, the junction kept 13 bases outside the gene matches. In DNA form, the CDR3 reads TGTGCCAGCAGCCAAGATTTTAGCGCTAGCGGGGGTGGGTCCAAAAACATTCAGTACTTC. Translated, it gives CASSQDFSASGGGSKNIQYF.

The J gene is TRBJ1-1, the V gene TRBV5-1, with a weak D call TRBD1 (6 bases). CDR3 length equals 13 residues. Germline V gene sequence: CDR1 SGHRS, CDR2 YFSETQ. V was cut by 4 bases and J by 8 bases, with 15 bases left in between. The CDR3 region is CASSRDTGREAFF. Written as DNA, the CDR3 is TGCGCCAGCAGCCGGGATACAGGGCGAGAAGCTTTCTTT.

The chain recombines TRBV10-1 with TRBJ2-2, with 10 bases that match TRBD2. In germline, CDR1 is WNHNN, CDR2 SYGVQD (reference sequence). After removal of 4 bases from V and 4 bases from J, the junction contained 9 bases not matched to a gene. The CDR3 is 17 residues long. The CDR3 here is CASSVNPLAGATGELFF. The DNA of the CDR3 is TGCGCCAGCAGTGTGAACCCCCTAGCGGGAGCCACCGGGGAGCTGTTTTTT.

The chain joins TRBV7-3 to TRBJ1-1, with a possible D match to TRBD1 (5 bases). The germline gives CDR1 SGHTA, CDR2 FQGTGA. This CDR3 is built from 13 residues. The V end was cut by 6 bases, the J end by 4 bases, with 12 bases between. The CDR3 spells CASRKTGFTEAFF. CDR3 DNA sequence: TGTGCCAGCAGAAAAACAGGTTTCACTGAAGCTTTCTTT.

This sequence joins TRBV6-6 and TRBJ1-1; D is unresolved. V was cut by 0 bases and J by 4 bases, with 9 bases left in between. The CDR3 is 14 residues long. Germline assignment: CDR1 MNHNY and CDR2 SVGAGI (reference sequence). CDR3 in amino acids: CASSYSASGTEAFF. The CDR3 DNA reads as TGTGCCAGCAGTTACTCGGCCAGTGGCACTGAAGCTTTCTTT.

This chain uses TRBV18 with TRBJ2-1, with D possibly matching TRBD1 (6 bases). Trimming stripped 6 bases from V and 5 bases from J, with 17 bases between. The CDR3 totals 15 residues. Germline V lookup: CDR1 KGHSH, CDR2 LQKENI. DNA for the CDR3: TGTGCCAGCTCCCCTAGACAGGCTACAAACAATGAGCAGTTCTTC. Amino acid sequence: CASSPRQATNNEQFF.

This CDR3 is CASSPPFRVWAKNIQYF. CDR3 in DNA: TGTGCCAGCAGTCCGCCCTTTAGGGTATGGGCCAAAAACATTCAGTACTTC. The rearrangement joins TRBV28 to TRBJ2-4; D uncertain. CDR3 size: 17 residues. CDR1 and CDR2 (germline): MDHEN, SYDVKM. Trimming took off 5 bases at V and 1 base at J, with 18 bases between the two ends.